This T cell receptor beta chain emerged from a study of T cells and copy number aberrations in small-cell lung cancer (dated by TCRdb to the early 2020s). Study-level background: To relate T cell metrics to mutations and copy number aberrations, the same tumor regions underwent both TCR repertoire sequencing and whole-exome sequencing. Tumor TCR data existed for some 16 patients, while 14 patients had TCR data covering both tumor and normal tissue.

Comment on this clone: Its antigen target is currently unknown. No base qualities exist here, and no much larger clone lies one base off it.

The immunoSEQ hsTCRB Kit, with multiplexed V- and J-gene primers, was used to amplify TCR-beta CDR3 regions from genomic DNA. Unique DNA barcodes were added in a second PCR, and the samples were pooled together with one negative control and one positive control. An Illumina MiSeq running a 150-cycle paired-end protocol was used to sequence the pooled TCR-beta libraries. On the authors' methods: Adaptive Biotechnologies processed the raw sequencing data into a report containing normalized, annotated TCR-beta repertoires. T-cell density was calculated by normalizing TCR-beta templates to usable DNA, with usable DNA estimated through amplification of housekeeping genes. Richness was the count of unique rearrangements, and clonality was defined as 1 minus Pielou's evenness. TCRdb retrieved this table from immuneACCESS and kept in-frame rearrangements only. Not all clones are present; in checked studies, unresolved V genes account for under half, and no reason is known for the remainder. D and trimming come from the DNA, and the V and J calls and clone size come from that table. The sample table records under 8,000 clones; around 69% of these occur just once. About 9.7% of the sample is held by the ten biggest clonotypes.

The CDR3 runs 13 amino acids, cysteine and phenylalanine included. Only the CDR3 portion is preserved as DNA: 39 bases, with reading frame beginning at the first base. CDR1 and CDR2, per the germline V gene (reference sequence), are GTSNPN and SVGIG. The trim is 2 bases for V and 0 bases for J, with a gap of 5 bases between the germline ends. The donors were limited-stage small-cell lung cancer patients whose surgical resection took place in Hangzhou, China, between about 2008 and 2020. Every donor went straight to surgery with no preoperative chemotherapy or radiotherapy, and no donor was given immunotherapy either before or after surgery. All 20 or so patients in the sequenced cohort were identified as smokers or heavy second-hand smokers. Adjacent normal lung was collected at least 2 cm from the tumor margin and was morphologically confirmed by two pathologists to be free of malignant cells. To characterize T cell repertoire heterogeneity, the study applied multi-region TCR-beta sequencing to resected limited-stage small-cell lung cancers and to tumor-adjacent lung tissue. Genomic DNA was extracted from FFPE tissue using the AllPrep DNA/RNA FFPE Kit (Qiagen).

Study-wide findings and limitations: The study was limited by a small sample size because surgical resection is uncommon in small-cell lung cancer, and validation of the findings is required. All specimens were formalin-fixed paraffin-embedded tissue, which is known to introduce sequencing artifacts. Tumors had lower T-cell density, richness and clonality than adjacent lung tissue, though the difference in density was not significant.

The chain links TRBV30 with TRBJ1-3; the D gene assignment is ambiguous. The receptor was isolated from a woman in her seventies with small cell lung cancer. Some clones in this sample may be carry-over from other donors' samples. The sample taken for sequencing was normal tissue next to the tumor. The bases are TGTGCCTGGAGTCTGGGCTCTGGAAACACCATATATTTT. Its protein product is CAWSLGSGNTIYF.